This T cell receptor beta chain was captured in a study of CD8 T cells in cerebrospinal fluid in Alzheimer's disease. As for the study in general: CSF T cell clonal expansion was assessed by plate-based nested PCR and droplet-based sequencing. General study points: The largest CSF clone was proportionally bigger in mild cognitive impairment or Alzheimer's disease than controls.

The germline gives CDR1 SGHTA, CDR2 FQGNSA. CDR3 size: 15 residues. This clonotype is medium-sized by frequency. Its antigen is unknown. TCRdb processed the 10x single-cell sequencing reads again and assigns one entry to each CDR3 protein, with no DNA. The sample has fewer than 2,000 distinct CDR3 sequences; the top ten hold 8.7%. Biomarkers including neurofilament, amyloid-beta and tau confirmed neurodegeneration in the patients. Live CSF cells were sorted with a live/dead marker for droplet-based sequencing. The genes are TRBV7-2 and TRBJ2-3. Sequenced input: cerebrospinal fluid. The TCR sequence derives from a human donor with mild cognitive impairment. CDR3 loop: CASSGFGLETDTQYF.